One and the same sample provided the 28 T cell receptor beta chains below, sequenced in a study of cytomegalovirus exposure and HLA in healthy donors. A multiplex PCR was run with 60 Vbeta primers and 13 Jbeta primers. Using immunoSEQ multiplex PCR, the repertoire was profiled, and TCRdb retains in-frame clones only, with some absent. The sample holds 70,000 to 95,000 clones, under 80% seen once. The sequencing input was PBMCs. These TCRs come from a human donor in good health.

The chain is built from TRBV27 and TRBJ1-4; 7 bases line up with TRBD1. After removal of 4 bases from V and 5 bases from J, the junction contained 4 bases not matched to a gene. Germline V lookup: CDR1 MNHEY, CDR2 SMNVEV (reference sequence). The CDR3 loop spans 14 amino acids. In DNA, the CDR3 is TGTGCCAGCAGTTCAAACAGGGGCAATGAAAAACTGTTTTTT. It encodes CASSSNRGNEKLFF.

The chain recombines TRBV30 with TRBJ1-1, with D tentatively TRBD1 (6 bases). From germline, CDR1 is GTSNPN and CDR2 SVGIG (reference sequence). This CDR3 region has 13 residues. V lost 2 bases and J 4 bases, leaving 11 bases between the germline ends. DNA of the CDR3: TGTGCCTGGAGTCGCTCCAGGGGCACTGAAGCTTTCTTT. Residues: CAWSRSRGTEAFF.

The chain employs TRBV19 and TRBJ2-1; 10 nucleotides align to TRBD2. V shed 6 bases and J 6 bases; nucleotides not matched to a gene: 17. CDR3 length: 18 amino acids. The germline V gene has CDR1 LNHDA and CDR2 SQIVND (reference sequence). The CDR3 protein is CASSPSGGAIFPRNEQFF. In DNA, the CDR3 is TGTGCCAGTAGCCCGAGCGGGGGGGCCATCTTCCCACGCAATGAGCAGTTCTTC.

The CDR3 here is CASSPTGGDQPQHF. The CDR3 DNA reads TGTGCCAGCAGCCCTACAGGGGGAGATCAGCCCCAGCATTTT. The chain employs TRBV7-9 and TRBJ1-5; 8 positions match TRBD1. Trimming removed 5 bases from V and 5 bases from J; junction bases left unmatched: 5. Per germline, CDR1 SEHNR and CDR2 FQNEAQ (reference sequence). This CDR3 is 14 amino acids long.

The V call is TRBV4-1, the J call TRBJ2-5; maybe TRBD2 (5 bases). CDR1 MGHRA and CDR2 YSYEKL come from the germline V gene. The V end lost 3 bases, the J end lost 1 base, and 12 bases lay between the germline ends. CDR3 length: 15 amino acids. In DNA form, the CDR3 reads TGCGCCAGCAGCCAGGGTACTAGTTCCCAAGAGACCCAGTACTTC. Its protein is CASSQGTSSQETQYF.

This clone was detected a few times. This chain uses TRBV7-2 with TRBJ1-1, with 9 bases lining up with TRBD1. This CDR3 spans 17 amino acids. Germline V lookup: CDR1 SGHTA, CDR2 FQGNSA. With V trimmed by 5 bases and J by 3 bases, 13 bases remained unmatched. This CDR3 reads CASSLRPGTGPYTEAFF. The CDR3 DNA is TGTGCCAGCAGCCTACGTCCCGGGACAGGGCCTTACACTGAAGCTTTCTTT.

The CDR3 bases are TGTGCCAGCAGTGGATACAGGGGATCTGGGGCCAACGTCCTGACTTTC. Translating it yields CASSGYRGSGANVLTF. The chain recombines TRBV6-1 with TRBJ2-6; 7 bases agree with TRBD1. Germline V CDR1 and CDR2: MNHNS, SASEGT. This CDR3 is 16 amino acids long. The junction had 4 bases not matched to a gene; V was cut back by 4 bases and J by 1 base.

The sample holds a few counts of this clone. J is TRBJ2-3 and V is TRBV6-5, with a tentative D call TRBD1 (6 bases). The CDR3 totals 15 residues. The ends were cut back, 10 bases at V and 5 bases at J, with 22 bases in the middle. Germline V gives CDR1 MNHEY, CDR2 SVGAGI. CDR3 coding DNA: TGTGCCACCAGGGAGTCAGGGGCTGGAATAGATACGCAGTATTTT. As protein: CATRESGAGIDTQYF.

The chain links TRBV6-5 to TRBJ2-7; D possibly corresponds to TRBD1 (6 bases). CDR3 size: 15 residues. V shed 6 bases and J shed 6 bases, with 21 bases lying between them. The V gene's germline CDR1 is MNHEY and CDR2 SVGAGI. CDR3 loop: CASSQGTGPPFEQYF. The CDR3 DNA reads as TGTGCCAGCAGCCAGGGGACCGGGCCCCCTTTCGAGCAGTACTTC.

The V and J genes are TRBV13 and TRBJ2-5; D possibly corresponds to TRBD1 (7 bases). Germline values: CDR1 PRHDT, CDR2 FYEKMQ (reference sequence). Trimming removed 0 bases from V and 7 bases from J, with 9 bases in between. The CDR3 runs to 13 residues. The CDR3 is CASSLGQGGTQYF. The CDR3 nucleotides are TGTGCCAGCAGCTTAGGCCAGGGGGGGACCCAGTACTTC.

The CDR3 loop is CASSVWTGGEETQYF. CDR3 bases: TGTGCCAGCAGCGTTTGGACAGGGGGCGAGGAGACCCAGTACTTC. This chain connects TRBV7-9 to TRBJ2-5, with 11 bases that match TRBD1. There are 15 residues in the CDR3. The germline V gene has CDR1 SEHNR and CDR2 FQNEAQ (reference sequence). V trimming: 5 bases; J trimming: 5 bases; junction bases outside the gene matches: 7. The variable domain in full, with the rest retrieved from reference TRBV7-9 and TRBJ2-5, is DTGVSQNPRHKITKRGQNVTFRCDPISEHNRLYWYRQTLGQGPEFLTYFQNEAQLEKSRLLSDRFSAERPKGSFSTLEIQRTEQGDSAMYLCASSVWTGGEETQYFGPGTRLLVL.

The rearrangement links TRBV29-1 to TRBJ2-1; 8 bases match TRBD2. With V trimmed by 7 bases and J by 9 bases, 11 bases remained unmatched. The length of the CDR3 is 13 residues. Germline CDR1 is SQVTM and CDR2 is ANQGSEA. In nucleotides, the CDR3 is TGCAGCGGCGAACCGGGACTAGGGATTGAGCAGTTCTTC. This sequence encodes CSGEPGLGIEQFF.

CDR3 nucleotides: TGTGCCATCAGTGGAGGACTAGCGGGGGGGTTCAGTGATACGCAGTATTTT. This sequence encodes CAISGGLAGGFSDTQYF. The chain links TRBV10-3 to TRBJ2-3; TRBD2 matches 15 bases. The CDR3 runs 17 residues. Germline V gene lookup returns CDR1 ENHRY and CDR2 SYGVKD. V dropped 4 bases and J dropped 6; count of bases not matched to a gene: 8.

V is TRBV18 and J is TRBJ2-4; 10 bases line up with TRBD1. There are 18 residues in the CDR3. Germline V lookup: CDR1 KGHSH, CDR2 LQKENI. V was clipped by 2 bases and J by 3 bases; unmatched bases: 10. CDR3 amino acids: CASSPGTGAGMGKNIQYF. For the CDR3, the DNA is TGTGCCAGCTCACCAGGGACAGGGGCTGGGATGGGCAAAAACATTCAGTACTTC.

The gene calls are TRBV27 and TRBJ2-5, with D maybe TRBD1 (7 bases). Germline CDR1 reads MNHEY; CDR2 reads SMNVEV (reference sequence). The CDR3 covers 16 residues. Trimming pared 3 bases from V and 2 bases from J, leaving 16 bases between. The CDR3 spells CASSFRGGTAQETQYF. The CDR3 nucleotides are TGTGCCAGCAGTTTTAGAGGCGGGACAGCTCAAGAGACCCAGTACTTC.

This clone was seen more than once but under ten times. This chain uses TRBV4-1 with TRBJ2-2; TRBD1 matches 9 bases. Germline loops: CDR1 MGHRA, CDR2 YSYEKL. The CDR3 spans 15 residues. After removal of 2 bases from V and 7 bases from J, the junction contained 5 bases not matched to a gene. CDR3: CASSQRDRVGGELFF. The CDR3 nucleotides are TGCGCCAGCAGCCAAAGGGACAGGGTAGGCGGGGAGCTGTTTTTT.

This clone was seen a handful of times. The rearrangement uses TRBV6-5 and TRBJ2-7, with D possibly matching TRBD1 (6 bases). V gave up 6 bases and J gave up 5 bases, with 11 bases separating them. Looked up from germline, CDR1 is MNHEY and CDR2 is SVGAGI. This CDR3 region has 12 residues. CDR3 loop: CASSRYRDEQYF. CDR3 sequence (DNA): TGTGCCAGCAGCCGCTACAGGGACGAGCAGTACTTC.

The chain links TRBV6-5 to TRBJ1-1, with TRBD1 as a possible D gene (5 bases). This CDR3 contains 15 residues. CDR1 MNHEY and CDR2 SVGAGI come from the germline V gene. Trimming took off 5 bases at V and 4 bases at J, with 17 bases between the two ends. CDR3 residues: CASSPGLGGGTEAFF. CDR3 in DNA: TGTGCCAGCAGTCCCGGGTTGGGGGGTGGCACTGAAGCTTTCTTT.

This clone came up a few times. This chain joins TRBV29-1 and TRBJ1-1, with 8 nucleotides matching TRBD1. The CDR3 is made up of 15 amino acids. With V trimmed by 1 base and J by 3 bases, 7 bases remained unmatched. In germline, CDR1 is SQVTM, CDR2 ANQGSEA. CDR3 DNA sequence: TGCAGCGTTGAAGGTTCCCGGACAGGGTACACTGAAGCTTTCTTT. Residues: CSVEGSRTGYTEAFF.

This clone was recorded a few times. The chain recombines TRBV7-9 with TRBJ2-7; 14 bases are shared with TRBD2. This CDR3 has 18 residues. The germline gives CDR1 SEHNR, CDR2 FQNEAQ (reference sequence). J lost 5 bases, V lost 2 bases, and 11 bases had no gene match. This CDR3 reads CASSLSPRWTSGGHEQYF. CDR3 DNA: TGTGCCAGCAGCTTAAGCCCCCGGTGGACTAGCGGGGGGCACGAGCAGTACTTC.

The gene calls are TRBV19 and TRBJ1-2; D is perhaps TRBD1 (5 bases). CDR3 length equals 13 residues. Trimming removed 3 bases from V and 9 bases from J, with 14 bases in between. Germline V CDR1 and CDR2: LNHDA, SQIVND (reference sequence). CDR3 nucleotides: TGTGCCAGTAGTATCCCTCAGGGCATACGCTACACCTTC. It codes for CASSIPQGIRYTF.

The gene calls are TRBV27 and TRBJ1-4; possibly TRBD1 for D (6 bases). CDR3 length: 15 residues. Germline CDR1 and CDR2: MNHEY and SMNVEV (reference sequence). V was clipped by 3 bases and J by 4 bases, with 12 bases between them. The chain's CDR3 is CASSFRRGGNEKLFF. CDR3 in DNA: TGTGCCAGCAGTTTTAGGCGAGGGGGTAATGAAAAACTGTTTTTT.

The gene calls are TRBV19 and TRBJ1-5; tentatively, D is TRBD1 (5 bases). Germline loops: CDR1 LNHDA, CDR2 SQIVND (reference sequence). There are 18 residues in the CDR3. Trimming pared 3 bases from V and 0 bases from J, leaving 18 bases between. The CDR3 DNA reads TGTGCCAGTAGTATCTGGGGAGGACAAGAAAATAGCAATCAGCCCCAGCATTTT. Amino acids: CASSIWGGQENSNQPQHF.

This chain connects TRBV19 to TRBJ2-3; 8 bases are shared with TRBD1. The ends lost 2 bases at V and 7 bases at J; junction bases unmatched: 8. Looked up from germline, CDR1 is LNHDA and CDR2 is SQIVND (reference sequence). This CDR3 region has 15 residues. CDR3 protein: CASSIIGQGENTQYF. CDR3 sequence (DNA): TGTGCCAGTAGTATAATCGGACAGGGTGAAAATACGCAGTATTTT.

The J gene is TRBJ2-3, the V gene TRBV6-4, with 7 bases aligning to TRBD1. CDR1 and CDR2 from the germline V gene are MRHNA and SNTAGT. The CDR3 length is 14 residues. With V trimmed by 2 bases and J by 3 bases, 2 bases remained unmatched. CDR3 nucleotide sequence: TGTGCCAGCAGTGACAGGGGGCAAACAGATACGCAGTATTTT. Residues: CASSDRGQTDTQYF.

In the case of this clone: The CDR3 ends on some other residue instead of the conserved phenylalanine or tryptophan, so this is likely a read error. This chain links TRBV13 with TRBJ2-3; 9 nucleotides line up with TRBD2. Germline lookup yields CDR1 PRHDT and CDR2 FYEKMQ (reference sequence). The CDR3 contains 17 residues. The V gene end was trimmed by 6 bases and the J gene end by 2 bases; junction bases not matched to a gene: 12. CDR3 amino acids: CASSFSAGGPPTDTQYS. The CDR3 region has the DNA TGTGCCAGCAGTTTCTCGGCGGGGGGGCCTCCCACAGATACGCAGTATTCT.

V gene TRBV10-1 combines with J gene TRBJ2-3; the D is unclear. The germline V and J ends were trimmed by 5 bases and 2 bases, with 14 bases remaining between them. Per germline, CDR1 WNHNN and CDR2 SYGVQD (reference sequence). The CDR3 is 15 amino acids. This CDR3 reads CASSKTVVPTDTQYF. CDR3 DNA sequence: TGCGCCAGCAGTAAGACTGTCGTCCCCACAGATACGCAGTATTTT.

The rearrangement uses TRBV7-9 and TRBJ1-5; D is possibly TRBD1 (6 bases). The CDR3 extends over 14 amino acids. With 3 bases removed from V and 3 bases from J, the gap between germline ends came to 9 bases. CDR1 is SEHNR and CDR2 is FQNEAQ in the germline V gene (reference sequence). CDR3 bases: TGTGCCAGCAGCTTTTGGGACACCAATCAGCCCCAGCATTTT. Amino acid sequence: CASSFWDTNQPQHF.